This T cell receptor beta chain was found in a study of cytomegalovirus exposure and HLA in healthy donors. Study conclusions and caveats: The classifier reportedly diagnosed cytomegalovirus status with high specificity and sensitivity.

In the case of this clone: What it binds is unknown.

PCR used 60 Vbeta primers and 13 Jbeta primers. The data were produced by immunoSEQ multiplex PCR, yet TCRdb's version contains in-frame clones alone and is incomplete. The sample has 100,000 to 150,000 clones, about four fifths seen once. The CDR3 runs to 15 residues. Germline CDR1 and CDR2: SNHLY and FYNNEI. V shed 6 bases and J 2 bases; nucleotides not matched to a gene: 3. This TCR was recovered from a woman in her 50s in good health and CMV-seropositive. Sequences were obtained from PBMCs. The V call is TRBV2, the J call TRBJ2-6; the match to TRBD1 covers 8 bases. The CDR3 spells CASSQQGAGANVLTF. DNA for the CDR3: TGTGCCAGCAGCCAACAGGGGGCTGGGGCCAACGTCCTGACTTTC.